Listed below are T cell receptor beta chains from one sample, sequenced in a study of cytomegalovirus exposure and HLA in healthy donors. Sequenced by immunoSEQ multiplex PCR; TCRdb stores in-frame clones only, minus some. The profile shows 85,000 to 130,000 clones, under 80% of them singletons. What was sequenced was PBMCs. The source of these receptors is a woman aged 45 to 65 in good health and CMV-seropositive. Both conserved end residues are part of each CDR3. A D gene is named only where the DNA matches it firmly. Size is stated for part of the rows, as once, few or many counts, or as a class when the clone is expanded.

size,V,D,J,CDR3,DNA
NA,TRBV7-6,TRBD1,TRBJ2-1,CASSSPGQGINNEQFF,TGTGCCAGCAGCTCACCGGGACAGGGGATCAACAATGAGCAGTTCTTC
NA,TRBV7-9,TRBD1,TRBJ1-1,CASSSTGVTEAFF,TGTGCCAGCAGCTCGACAGGGGTCACTGAAGCTTTCTTT
NA,TRBV6-1,TRBD2,TRBJ2-3,CASSELAGGPDTQYF,TGTGCCAGCAGTGAATTAGCGGGGGGGCCAGATACGCAGTATTTT
NA,TRBV29-1,NA,TRBJ1-1,CSVAEGVSTEAFF,TGCAGCGTTGCGGAGGGAGTAAGCACTGAAGCTTTCTTT
NA,TRBV7-8,NA,TRBJ1-5,CASSFGGNNQPQHF,TGTGCCAGCAGCTTCGGGGGTAACAATCAGCCCCAGCATTTT
NA,TRBV4-2,TRBD2,TRBJ2-7,CASSFDLAGLYEQYF,TGTGCCAGCAGCTTTGATCTAGCGGGGCTCTACGAGCAGTACTTC
NA,TRBV9,NA,TRBJ1-6,CASSVQGNSPLHF,TGTGCCAGCAGCGTCCAGGGGAATTCACCCCTCCACTTT
NA,TRBV6-1,NA,TRBJ2-1,CASSERGGSGNEQFF,TGTGCCAGCAGTGAACGCGGAGGGTCGGGCAATGAGCAGTTCTTC
NA,TRBV2,TRBD1,TRBJ1-4,CASRTGQGATNEKLFF,TGTGCCAGCAGGACCGGACAGGGGGCAACTAATGAAAAACTGTTTTTT
NA,TRBV28,TRBD1,TRBJ1-2,CASSEPGQGVYGYTF,TGTGCCAGCAGCGAACCGGGACAGGGGGTCTATGGCTACACCTTC
NA,TRBV7-6,NA,TRBJ1-4,CASSLAFKGSNEKLFF,TGTGCCAGCAGCTTAGCGTTTAAGGGGTCGAATGAAAAACTGTTTTTT
NA,TRBV9,TRBD1,TRBJ2-5,CASSLQGIGKETQYF,TGTGCCAGCAGCCTACAGGGGATAGGGAAAGAGACCCAGTACTTC
NA,TRBV7-3,TRBD1,TRBJ1-2,CASSPPETGGAGGYTF,TGTGCCAGCAGCCCCCCTGAGACAGGGGGCGCGGGTGGCTACACCTTC
few,TRBV2,TRBD2,TRBJ2-5,CASSRGEETQYF,TGTGCCAGCTCTCGGGGGGAAGAGACCCAGTACTTC
NA,TRBV4-1,NA,TRBJ1-5,CASSQDGAVNQPQHF,TGCGCCAGCAGCCAAGATGGGGCAGTTAATCAGCCCCAGCATTTT
NA,TRBV7-9,TRBD1,TRBJ1-1,CSSSWDRARNTEAFF,TGTTCCAGCAGCTGGGACAGGGCAAGGAACACTGAAGCTTTCTTT
few,TRBV7-9,NA,TRBJ2-1,CASSKPATNEQFF,TGTGCCAGCAGCAAACCGGCGACTAATGAGCAGTTCTTC
NA,TRBV7-9,NA,TRBJ1-2,CSSSPGGDGYTF,TGTTCCAGCAGCCCCGGGGGGGATGGCTACACCTTC
NA,TRBV6-5,NA,TRBJ1-5,CASRPRQYNQPQHF,TGTGCCAGCAGACCCCGACAGTACAATCAGCCCCAGCATTTT
NA,TRBV6-5,NA,TRBJ2-3,CASSYGGTDTQYF,TGTGCCAGCAGTTATGGGGGGACAGATACGCAGTATTTT
NA,TRBV7-6,TRBD2,TRBJ2-1,CASSFELAGGSNEQFF,TGTGCCAGCAGCTTTGAGCTAGCGGGGGGCTCCAATGAGCAGTTCTTC
NA,TRBV7-6,NA,TRBJ1-5,CASSFGIGDQPQHF,TGTGCCAGCAGCTTCGGTATCGGAGACCAGCCCCAGCATTTT
NA,TRBV19,NA,TRBJ1-1,CASSILRGGDTEAFF,TGTGCCAGTAGTATACTCCGGGGCGGGGACACTGAAGCTTTCTTT
NA,TRBV5-4,TRBD1,TRBJ2-7,CASSRTGQYEQYF,TGTGCCAGCAGCAGGACGGGACAGTACGAGCAGTACTTC
NA,TRBV27,TRBD1,TRBJ1-5,CASSGQGGNQPQHF,TGTGCCAGCTCGGGACAGGGCGGCAATCAGCCCCAGCATTTT
NA,TRBV27,NA,TRBJ1-2,CASSLRGGKRDYGYTF,TGTGCCAGCAGTTTAAGAGGCGGGAAGAGGGACTATGGCTACACCTTC
once,TRBV27,NA,TRBJ1-6,CASSSYRVRESPLHF,TGTGCCAGCAGTTCGTACAGGGTGAGGGAATCACCCCTCCACTTT
NA,TRBV6-1,TRBD2,TRBJ2-5,CASSRLAGGQETQYF,TGTGCCAGCAGTAGGTTAGCGGGGGGGCAAGAGACCCAGTACTTC
NA,TRBV5-6,TRBD1,TRBJ2-5,CASSLEAGGLGETQYF,TGTGCCAGCAGCTTGGAGGCAGGGGGATTGGGGGAGACCCAGTACTTC
NA,TRBV4-2,NA,TRBJ1-6,CASSQEQVNSPLHF,TGTGCCAGCAGCCAAGAACAGGTTAATTCACCCCTCCACTTT
NA,TRBV7-2,NA,TRBJ1-5,CASSPRRGDQPQHF,TGTGCCAGCAGCCCCAGACGGGGGGATCAGCCCCAGCATTTT
NA,TRBV19,NA,TRBJ2-3,CASSIAGRLTDTQYF,TGTGCCAGTAGTATTGCGGGCAGACTCACAGATACGCAGTATTTT
NA,TRBV18,NA,TRBJ2-2,CASSSPRQVTGELFF,TGTGCCAGCTCTTCCCCAAGACAGGTCACCGGGGAGCTGTTTTTT
NA,TRBV5-6,NA,TRBJ1-3,CASSLDRVTGNTIYF,TGTGCCAGCAGCTTGGACAGGGTGACTGGAAACACCATATATTTT
NA,TRBV7-9,NA,TRBJ2-7,CASSRWTSPSYEQYF,TGTGCCAGCAGCCGCTGGACTTCCCCTTCCTACGAGCAGTACTTC
NA,TRBV20-1,NA,TRBJ2-5,CSALALETQYF,TGCAGTGCACTTGCCCTAGAGACCCAGTACTTC
NA,TRBV5-6,NA,TRBJ1-1,CASSWQIAGALEAFF,TGTGCCAGCAGCTGGCAGATAGCGGGAGCGCTTGAAGCTTTCTTT
NA,TRBV11-1,TRBD2,TRBJ2-7,CASSLEGGRGYQHYEQYF,TGTGCCAGCAGCTTAGAGGGAGGGAGAGGCTATCAACACTACGAGCAGTACTTC
NA,TRBV7-2,NA,TRBJ2-5,CASSPSPRGETQYF,TGTGCCAGCAGCCCGTCACCCCGCGGGGAGACCCAGTACTTC
NA,TRBV27,NA,TRBJ2-7,CASSLSEYYEQYF,TGTGCCAGCAGTTTATCTGAGTATTACGAGCAGTACTTC
NA,TRBV10-2,NA,TRBJ2-1,CASRSNEQFF,TGCGCCAGCCGGTCCAATGAGCAGTTCTTC
NA,TRBV7-7,TRBD2,TRBJ2-1,CASSPLAGVGHNEQFF,TGTGCTAGCAGCCCGCTAGCGGGAGTGGGCCACAATGAGCAGTTCTTC
NA,TRBV5-1,NA,TRBJ1-4,CASSQGQFATNEKLFF,TGCGCCAGCAGCCAAGGACAGTTTGCAACTAATGAAAAACTGTTTTTT
NA,TRBV30,TRBD1,TRBJ1-3,CAWSTLGTAGNTIYF,TGTGCCTGGAGTACCTTGGGGACAGCTGGAAACACCATATATTTT
NA,TRBV7-9,TRBD2,TRBJ2-5,CASSPGGSGTSGRGETQYF,TGTGCCAGCAGCCCAGGTGGATCCGGGACTAGCGGGAGGGGAGAGACCCAGTACTTC
few,TRBV30,NA,TRBJ2-7,CAWSDYYEQYF,TGTGCCTGGAGTGACTACTACGAGCAGTACTTC
NA,TRBV27,NA,TRBJ1-5,CASSLGAGLQPQHF,TGTGCCAGCAGTTTAGGGGCCGGGCTCCAGCCCCAGCATTTT
NA,TRBV5-4,TRBD1,TRBJ1-1,CASTQGGQGVTEAFF,TGTGCCAGCACCCAAGGGGGCCAGGGGGTGACTGAAGCTTTCTTT
NA,TRBV7-2,TRBD2,TRBJ2-5,CASSLSGGSQETQYF,TGTGCCAGCAGCTTGAGCGGGGGGTCGCAAGAGACCCAGTACTTC
NA,TRBV29-1,TRBD1,TRBJ2-7,CSGWDSSYEQYF,TGCAGCGGGTGGGACAGCTCCTACGAGCAGTACTTC
few,TRBV5-1,NA,TRBJ2-2,CASSFDPLVNTGELFF,TGCGCCAGCAGCTTCGATCCGCTAGTGAACACCGGGGAGCTGTTTTTT
NA,TRBV9,NA,TRBJ2-1,CASSPPDNEQFF,TGTGCCAGCAGCCCCCCGGACAATGAGCAGTTCTTC
NA,TRBV9,NA,TRBJ2-1,CASSVHPGDNEQFF,TGTGCCAGCAGCGTTCACCCCGGGGACAATGAGCAGTTCTTC
NA,TRBV14,TRBD1,TRBJ1-6,CASSQGGQGHYNSPLHF,TGTGCCAGCAGCCAAGGAGGACAGGGTCACTATAATTCACCCCTCCACTTT
NA,TRBV10-2,NA,TRBJ2-3,CASSEMQSPSDTQYF,TGCGCCAGCAGTGAGATGCAGTCCCCCTCCGATACGCAGTATTTT
few,TRBV2,NA,TRBJ1-2,CASSETTYGYTF,TGTGCCAGCAGTGAAACCACATATGGCTACACCTTC
NA,TRBV6-6,NA,TRBJ2-7,CASSYLSLAVSYEQYF,TGTGCCAGCAGTTACCTATCCCTAGCCGTTTCCTACGAGCAGTACTTC